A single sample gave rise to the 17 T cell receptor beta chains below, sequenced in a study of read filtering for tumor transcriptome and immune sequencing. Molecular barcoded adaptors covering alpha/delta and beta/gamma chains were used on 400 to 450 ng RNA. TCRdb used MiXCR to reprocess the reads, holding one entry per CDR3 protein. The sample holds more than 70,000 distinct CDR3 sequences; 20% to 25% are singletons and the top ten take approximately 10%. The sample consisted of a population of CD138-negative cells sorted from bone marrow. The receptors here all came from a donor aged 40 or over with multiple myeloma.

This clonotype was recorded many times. The CDR3 DNA is TGTGCCAGCAGCCCCCATGCTACGTCCGATGAGCAGTTCTTC. Encoded protein: CASSPHATSDEQFF. The V gene is TRBV2, the J gene TRBJ2-1; D unclear. Per germline, CDR1 SNHLY and CDR2 FYNNEI. Trimming took off 6 bases at V and 8 bases at J, with 17 bases between the two ends. The CDR3 is 14 amino acids.

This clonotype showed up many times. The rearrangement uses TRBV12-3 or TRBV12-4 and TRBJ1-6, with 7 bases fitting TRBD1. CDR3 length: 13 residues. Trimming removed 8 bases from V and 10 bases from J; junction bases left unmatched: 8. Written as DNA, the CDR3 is TGTGCCAGCCTCCGACAGGGTCAGTCACCCCTCCACTTT. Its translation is CASLRQGQSPLHF.

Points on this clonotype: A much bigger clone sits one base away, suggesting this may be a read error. The CDR3 DNA reads as TGTGCCAGCAGGAAACTAGCGGGGGGGCCGTACCAAGAGGCCCAGTACTTC. This codes for CASRKLAGGPYQEAQYF. This sequence joins TRBV28 and TRBJ2-5; the match to TRBD2 covers 13 bases. Germline V lookup: CDR1 MDHEN, CDR2 SYDVKM. This CDR3 has 17 residues.

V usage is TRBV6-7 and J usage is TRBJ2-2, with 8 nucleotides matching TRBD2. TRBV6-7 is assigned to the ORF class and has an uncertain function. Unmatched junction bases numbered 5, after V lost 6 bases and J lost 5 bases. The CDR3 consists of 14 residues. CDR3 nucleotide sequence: TGTGCCAGCAGCACGGGGGGGTGGACCGGGGAGCTGTTTTTT. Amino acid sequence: CASSTGGWTGELFF.

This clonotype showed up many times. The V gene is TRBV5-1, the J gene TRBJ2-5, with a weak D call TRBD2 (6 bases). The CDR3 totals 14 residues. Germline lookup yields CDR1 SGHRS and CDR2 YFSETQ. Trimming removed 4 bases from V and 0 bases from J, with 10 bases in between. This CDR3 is CASSLGGYQETQYF. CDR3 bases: TGCGCCAGCAGCCTGGGAGGATACCAAGAGACCCAGTACTTC.

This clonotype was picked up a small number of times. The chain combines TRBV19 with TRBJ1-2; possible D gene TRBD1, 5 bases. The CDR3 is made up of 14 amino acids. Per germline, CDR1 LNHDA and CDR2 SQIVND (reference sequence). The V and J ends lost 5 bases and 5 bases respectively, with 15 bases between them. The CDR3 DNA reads TGTGCCAGTAGTCTCACCGGGACCCCTTATGGCTACACCTTC. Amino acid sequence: CASSLTGTPYGYTF. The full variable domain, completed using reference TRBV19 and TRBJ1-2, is DGGITQSPKYLFRKEGQNVTLSCEQNLNHDAMYWYRQDPGQGLRLIYYSQIVNDFQKGDIAEGYSVSREKKESFPLTVTSAQKNPTAFYLCASSLTGTPYGYTFGSGTRLTVV.

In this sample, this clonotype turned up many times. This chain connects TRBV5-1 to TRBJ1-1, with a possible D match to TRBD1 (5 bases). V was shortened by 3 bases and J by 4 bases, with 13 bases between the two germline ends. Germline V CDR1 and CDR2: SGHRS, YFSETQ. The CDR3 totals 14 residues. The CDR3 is CASSSLPGPTEAFF. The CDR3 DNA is TGCGCCAGCAGCTCCCTCCCGGGGCCCACTGAAGCTTTCTTT.

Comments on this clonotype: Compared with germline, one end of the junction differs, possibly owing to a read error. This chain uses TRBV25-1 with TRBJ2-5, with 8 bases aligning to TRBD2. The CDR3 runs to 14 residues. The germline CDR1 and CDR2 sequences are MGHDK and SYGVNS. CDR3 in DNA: TGTACCAGCAGTGAATCAGGGACTAGGGAGACCCAGTACTTC. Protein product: CTSSESGTRETQYF.

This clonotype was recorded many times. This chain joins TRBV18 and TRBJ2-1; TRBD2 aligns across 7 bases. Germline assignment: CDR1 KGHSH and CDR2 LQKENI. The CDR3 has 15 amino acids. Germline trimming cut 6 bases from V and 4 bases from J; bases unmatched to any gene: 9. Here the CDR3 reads CASSALAAIYNEQFF. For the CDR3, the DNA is TGTGCCAGCTCTGCCCTAGCGGCTATATACAATGAGCAGTTCTTC.

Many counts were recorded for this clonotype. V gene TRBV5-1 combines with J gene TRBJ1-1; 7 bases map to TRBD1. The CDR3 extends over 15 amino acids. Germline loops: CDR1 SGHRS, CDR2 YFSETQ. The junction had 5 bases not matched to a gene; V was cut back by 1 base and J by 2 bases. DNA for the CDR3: TGCGCCAGCAGCTTGTCGACAGGGTTAAACACTGAAGCTTTCTTT. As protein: CASSLSTGLNTEAFF.

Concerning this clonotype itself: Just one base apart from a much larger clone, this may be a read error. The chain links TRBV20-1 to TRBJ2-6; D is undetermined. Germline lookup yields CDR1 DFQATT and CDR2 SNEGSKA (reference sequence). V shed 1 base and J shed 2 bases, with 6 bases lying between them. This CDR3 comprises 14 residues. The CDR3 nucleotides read TGCAGTGCTAGAGGGCGACCTGGGGCCAACGTCCTGACTTTC. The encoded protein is CSARGRPGANVLTF.

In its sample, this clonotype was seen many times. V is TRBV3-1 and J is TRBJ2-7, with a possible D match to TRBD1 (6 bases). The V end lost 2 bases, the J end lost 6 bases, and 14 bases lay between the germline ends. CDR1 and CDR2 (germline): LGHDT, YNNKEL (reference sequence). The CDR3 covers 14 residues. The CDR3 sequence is CASSQRVGTPEQYF. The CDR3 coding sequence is TGTGCCAGCAGCCAACGGGTAGGGACACCCGAGCAGTACTTC.

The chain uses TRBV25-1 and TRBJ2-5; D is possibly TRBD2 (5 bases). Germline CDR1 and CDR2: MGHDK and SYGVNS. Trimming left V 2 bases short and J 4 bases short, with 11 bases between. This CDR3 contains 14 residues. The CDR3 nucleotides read TGTGCCAGCAGTGAAGCGCTAGCTGGAGAGACCCAGTACTTC. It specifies CASSEALAGETQYF.

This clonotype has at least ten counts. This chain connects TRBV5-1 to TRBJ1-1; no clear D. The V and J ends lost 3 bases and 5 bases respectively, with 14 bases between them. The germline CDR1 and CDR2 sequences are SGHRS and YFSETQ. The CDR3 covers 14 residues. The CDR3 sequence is CASSSTSFGTEAFF. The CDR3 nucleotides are TGCGCCAGCAGCTCAACGAGTTTCGGTACTGAAGCTTTCTTT.

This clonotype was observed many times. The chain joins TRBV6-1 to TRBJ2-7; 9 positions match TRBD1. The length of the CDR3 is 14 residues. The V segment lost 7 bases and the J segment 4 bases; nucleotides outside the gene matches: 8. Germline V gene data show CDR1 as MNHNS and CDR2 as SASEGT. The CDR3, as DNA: TGTGCCAGCACCACAGGGGGCGTCGCTTACGAGCAGTACTTC. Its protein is CASTTGGVAYEQYF.

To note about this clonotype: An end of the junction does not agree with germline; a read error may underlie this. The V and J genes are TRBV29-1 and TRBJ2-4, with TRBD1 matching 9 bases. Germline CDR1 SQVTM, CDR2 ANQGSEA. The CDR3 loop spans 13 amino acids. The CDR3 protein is CSVPGQGENVQYF. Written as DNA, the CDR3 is TGCAGCGTTCCGGGACAGGGAGAAAACGTTCAGTACTTC. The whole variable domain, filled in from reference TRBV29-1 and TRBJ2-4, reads SAVISQKPSRDICQRGTSLTIQCQVDSQVTMMFWYRQQPGQSLTLIATANQGSEATYESGFVIDKFPISRPNLTFSTLTVSNMSPEDSSIYLCSVPGQGENVQYFGAGTRLSVL.

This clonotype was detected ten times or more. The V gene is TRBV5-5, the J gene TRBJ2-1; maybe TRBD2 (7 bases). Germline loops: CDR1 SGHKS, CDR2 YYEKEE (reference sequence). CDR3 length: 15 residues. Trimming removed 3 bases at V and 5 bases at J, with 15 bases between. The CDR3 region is CASSSPGGLNNEQFF. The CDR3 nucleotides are TGTGCCAGCAGCTCCCCCGGGGGGCTCAACAATGAGCAGTTCTTC.